This T cell receptor beta chain was sequenced for a study of CD8 T cells in Susac syndrome. The study, taken as a whole, reports: An acknowledgment was made by the study that its TCR sequencing and HLA analysis involved relatively few individuals.

Germline CDR1 is SGHDN and CDR2 is FVKESK. V was clipped by 4 bases and J by 2 bases; unmatched bases: 6. CDR3 length: 15 residues. Notes on this clonotype: The antigen is unknown.

Random hexamers were used to reverse transcribe the RNA input (about 0.45 to 1 ug). Coverage of TCR beta CDR3 amplification by immunoSEQ multiplex PCR extended to 54 Vbeta and 13 Jbeta. TCRdb reprocessed the immunoSEQ multiplex PCR reads via MiXCR and lists one record per CDR3 protein. The sample lists 250,000 to 300,000 distinct CDR3 sequences, about 91% occurring once. TCR beta sequencing was performed on blood CD8+ and CD4+ T cells. TEMRA cells were enriched by FACS, while CD8+ and CD4+ T cells were obtained through a negative isolation that was performed magnetically. The source is a human donor with multiple sclerosis. The gene calls are TRBV14 and TRBJ2-7, with TRBD1 identical over 9 bases. The sequencing sample was made of CD8+ T cells from PBMCs. CDR3 loop: CASSRTGGNTYEQYF. For the CDR3, the DNA is TGTGCCAGCAGCCGAACAGGGGGCAACACCTACGAGCAGTACTTC.